This TCR beta chain was recorded in a study of human T cells and chemical hapten exposure. A single record per CDR3 protein comes from TCRdb applying MiXCR to the RACE reads. The sample includes about 190,000 distinct CDR3 sequences, around a quarter seen only once; the top ten take approximately 2.5%. Comment on this clonotype: Its cognate antigen is unknown.

The time point was: patch test 3, about 24 weeks after DPC sensitization. The treatment: therapeutic diphenylcyclopropenone sensitization with weekly scalp DPC. Prior to each patch test being applied, blood was drawn. Unfractionated whole blood was the source of the extracted total RNA. Study conclusions and caveats: TCRs whose frequency exceeded 1 in 1000 remained the same following DPC sensitization. Patch test score rose with PT1 expanded TCRs, significant at 8, 16, 32, not 4.

The TCR sequence derives from a woman aged 40 to 50 with alopecia areata. Some clones in this sample may be carry-over from other donors' samples. The sample consisted of whole blood, taken in connection with sensitization to the hapten diphenylcyclopropenone (DPC).

In nucleotides, the CDR3 is TGTGCCAGCGGGAGAAGCGGGAGGGCCTACAATGAGCAGTTCTTC. It specifies CASGRSGRAYNEQFF. The chain joins TRBV28 to TRBJ2-1; 10 nucleotides agree with TRBD2. The junction had 6 bases not matched to a gene; V was cut back by 8 bases and J by 2 bases. CDR3 size: 15 residues. The germline V gene encodes CDR1 MDHEN and CDR2 SYDVKM.